Listed below are T cell receptor beta chains from one sample, sequenced in a study of immune cell composition in non-small cell lung cancer. Profiled with immunoSEQ multiplex PCR; TCRdb holds only in-frame clones, not every one. The data contain some 8,000 clones, approximately 68% of them singletons. Source material: lung tumor tissue. These TCRs come from a human donor with non-small cell lung cancer. Both conserved end residues are part of each CDR3. The D gene is left open where the match is weak. Clone size, where shown, is once, few, many, or a class for clones that have expanded.

abundance,v_gene,j_gene,d_gene,CDR3nt,CDR3aa
NA,TRBV19,TRBJ2-7,TRBD2,TGTGCCAGTAGTACCGGGACTAGAGGACAACAGTACTTC,CASSTGTRGQQYF
NA,TRBV13,TRBJ1-2,TRBD1,TGTGCCAGCAGCTTAGCGACAGGGGGGCACTATGGCTACACCTTC,CASSLATGGHYGYTF
NA,TRBV10-2,TRBJ2-7,TRBD1,TGCGCCAGCACCCGGACAGGGGGAAAGCCTATTCCCGAGCAGTACTTC,CASTRTGGKPIPEQYF
NA,TRBV11-2,TRBJ2-3,NA,TGTGCCAGCTGGGCGGGGTCTAGCACAGATACGCAGTATTTT,CASWAGSSTDTQYF
once,TRBV21-1,TRBJ2-3,NA,TGTGCCAGCAGCAAAGTCCCAGGGCCCGGGACTAGCGGAAGCACAGATACGCAGTATTTT,CASSKVPGPGTSGSTDTQYF
NA,TRBV5-1,TRBJ2-3,NA,TGCGCCAGCAGGCGCGGTAGCACAGATACGCAGTATTTT,CASRRGSTDTQYF
NA,TRBV30,TRBJ2-3,NA,TGTGCATATGAGGGAAGCACAGATACGCAGTATTTT,CAYEGSTDTQYF
NA,TRBV28,TRBJ2-7,NA,TGTGCCAGTGAACGCGGTAGCTCCTACGAGCAGTACTTC,CASERGSSYEQYF
once,TRBV25-1,TRBJ2-5,TRBD2,TGTGCCAGCCGGACTAGCGGAGAGACCCAGTACTTC,CASRTSGETQYF
NA,TRBV23-1,TRBJ1-1,NA,TGCGCCAGCAGTCAGCGACAGAATAACACTGAAGCTTTCTTT,CASSQRQNNTEAFF
NA,TRBV5-5,TRBJ2-3,TRBD2,TGTGCCAGCAGCTTGGTTAGCGGGACTCCAGATACGCAGTATTTT,CASSLVSGTPDTQYF
few,TRBV5-1,TRBJ1-2,NA,TGCGCCAGCAGCTTGGTTGGGGGCCATGGCTACACCTTC,CASSLVGGHGYTF
NA,TRBV30,TRBJ1-6,NA,TGTGCCTGGAGTCGCCCGAGGTCTAATTCACCCCTCCACTTT,CAWSRPRSNSPLHF
NA,TRBV18,TRBJ2-3,TRBD1,TGTGCCAGCTCACAGTACAGGGGGAACACAGATACGCAGTATTTT,CASSQYRGNTDTQYF
NA,TRBV15,TRBJ1-5,TRBD1,TGTGCCACCAGCAGAGATGTGGCAGGGGGCCCCCAGCCCCAGCATTTT,CATSRDVAGGPQPQHF
NA,TRBV14,TRBJ2-1,TRBD2,TGTGCCAGCAGCCCCCTTGATAGCGGGAGAAAAGGTGATGAGCAGTTCTTC,CASSPLDSGRKGDEQFF
few,TRBV11-3,TRBJ2-5,TRBD2,TGTGCCAGCAGCTTTGACAGCGGGGCGCAAGAGACCCAGTACTTC,CASSFDSGAQETQYF
once,TRBV9,TRBJ2-3,NA,TGTGCCAGCAGTGCCGGCGGGGCCACAGATACGCAGTATTTT,CASSAGGATDTQYF
NA,TRBV7-2,TRBJ2-7,TRBD1,TGTGCCAGCAGCCGGGACAGAAGCTCCTACGAGCAGTACTTC,CASSRDRSSYEQYF
NA,TRBV7-6,TRBJ2-3,TRBD2,TGTGCCAGCAGCTTAATTGGGGCGGGGGGCACAGATACGCAGTATTTT,CASSLIGAGGTDTQYF
NA,TRBV15,TRBJ1-3,NA,TGTGCCACCAGCACTCCCTTCTCTGGAAACACCATATATTTT,CATSTPFSGNTIYF
NA,TRBV6-5,TRBJ2-7,NA,TGTGCCAGCAGGAGGGATGATATGGACGAGCAGTACTTC,CASRRDDMDEQYF
NA,TRBV19,TRBJ2-4,TRBD2,TGTGCCAGTAGTATCGGGTGGTTGCGGGAGGGCATTCAGTACTTC,CASSIGWLREGIQYF
NA,TRBV23-1,TRBJ1-4,NA,TGCGCCAGCAGTCACCCCGGGACTCGGGCTTATGAAAAACTGTTTTTT,CASSHPGTRAYEKLFF
few,TRBV6-1,TRBJ1-5,NA,TGTGCCAGCAGTGAATTTTGGGGGGTTGGCCAGCCCCAGCATTTT,CASSEFWGVGQPQHF
few,TRBV5-1,TRBJ2-7,NA,TGCGCCAGCAGCTTCTCACAGGGCTCCTACGAGCAGTACTTC,CASSFSQGSYEQYF